This T cell receptor beta chain was documented in a study of blood T cells in healthy people across ages. Next came a second PCR, run for about 6 to 12 cycles, which used a sample-barcoded 5' primer along with a J-beta primer mix. The authors tagged each cDNA molecule using a template-switch adaptor with 12 random nucleotides. TCRdb reprocessed the 5' RACE reads via MiXCR and lists one record per CDR3 protein. The sample lists around 900,000 distinct CDR3 sequences, just over 50% occurring once. Every sample yielded at least 7 million isolated PBMCs. Total RNA, at least 6 micrograms per sample, came from PBMCs. From germline, CDR1 is SQVTM and CDR2 ANQGSEA. The ends lost 6 bases at V and 3 bases at J; junction bases unmatched: 6. This CDR3 is 13 amino acids long.

The receptor was derived from a woman aged 55-69 years in good health. Sequencing input: blood. The chain links TRBV29-1 to TRBJ2-7; 9 bases align to TRBD1. The CDR3 sequence: CSVRQGGLYEQYF. In DNA, the CDR3 is TGCAGCGTAAGACAGGGGGGGCTCTACGAGCAGTACTTC.